This TCR beta chain was recorded in a study of CD8 T cells in ankylosing spondylitis. There are 11 residues in the CDR3. Trimming shortened V by 6 bases and J by 4 bases, and 7 bases separated the two germline ends. Concerning this clonotype itself: Its cognate antigen is unknown.

Points from the study as a whole: Within matched ankylosing spondylitis synovial fluid, disease-linked clones were reportedly significantly enriched.

In TCRdb, the 5' RACE reads were re-called with MiXCR into one record per CDR3 protein. The table records 300,000 to 400,000 distinct CDR3 sequences, approximately 14% of them present only once. The V gene is TRBV12-3 or TRBV12-4, the J gene TRBJ2-7, with TRBD2 as a possible D gene (6 bases). Sequencing used blood, either unsorted or a sorted T cell fraction (not recorded which). This clonotype originated in a male donor with ankylosing spondylitis or in good health (not recorded which). Written as DNA, the CDR3 is TGTGCCAGCAGGGAGGGATACGAGCAGTACTTC. Its protein is CASREGYEQYF.